This TCR beta chain emerged from a study of blood T cell repertoires in COVID-19. Overall study: Samples came from the United States, Italy and Spain, spanning acute and convalescent COVID-19. The cDNA or gDNA used as material had been derived from T cells, B-cell-depleted T cells, or PBMCs.

Clones were sequenced by immunoSEQ multiplex PCR, and TCRdb holds only the in-frame ones, with some missing. The table lists about 98,000 clones, 70% to 90% of them singletons, with about 4.2% in the top ten. The J segment lost 1 base and the V segment lost 1 base, leaving 2 bases of the junction unmatched. This CDR3 is built from 16 residues. The germline V gene encodes CDR1 LNHDA and CDR2 SQIVND (reference sequence). Sequencing was carried out using peripheral blood. The V gene is TRBV19, the J gene TRBJ2-2; 8 positions match TRBD2. The sequence was obtained from a man between 65 and 85 years old with acute or convalescent COVID-19. The CDR3 region is CASSIGSGGNTGELFF. DNA for the CDR3: TGTGCCAGTAGTATAGGGAGCGGGGGGAACACCGGGGAGCTGTTTTTT.